A single TCR beta chain is shown here with its context. These data originate in a study of shared clonotypes between healthy human individuals. Assay used: immunoSEQ multiplex PCR; TCRdb lists only in-frame clones, some missing. Found here are fewer than 1.6 million clones, about 98.5% of them singletons; the top ten hold around 0.38%. The sample was naive CD4+ T cells sorted from blood. Subset denoted: CD45RA+ positively selected. This TCR came from a man aged 25-45 years in good health.

CDR3: CASSNRDSYGYTF. The DNA for the CDR3 is TGTGCCAGCAGCAACCGGGACAGCTATGGCTACACCTTC. This chain joins TRBV5-4 and TRBJ1-2, with 7 nucleotides matching TRBD1. V trimming: 4 bases; J trimming: 4 bases; junction bases outside the gene matches: 4. The CDR3 totals 13 residues. Germline V gene lookup returns CDR1 SGHNT and CDR2 YYREEE (reference sequence).